This T cell receptor (beta chain) stems from a study of OX40 agonist ivuxolimab in advanced cancers. Assay: immunoSEQ multiplex PCR; the TCRdb copy retains only in-frame clones and omits some. The repertoire holds tens of thousands of clones, with 80% to 85% as singletons. Comment on this clone: Its target is not known.

General study findings and limits: Relative to CD4+ cells, CD8+ T cells on average had more expanded clones.

This clonotype was sampled from an adult with an advanced solid tumor such as melanoma, head and neck, liver or kidney cancer. Sequences were derived from CD4+ or CD8+ T cells sorted from blood, sampled in a trial of the OX40 agonist ivuxolimab.

The CDR3 is CASSRDGVNSPLHF. In nucleotides, the CDR3 is TGTGCCAGCAGCCGGGACGGGGTTAATTCACCCCTCCACTTT. The V gene is TRBV6-6, the J gene TRBJ1-6; weak D call: TRBD1 (5 bases). V was clipped by 6 bases and J by 6 bases, with 12 bases between them. The CDR3 is 14 residues long. Per the germline V gene, CDR1 is MNHNY and CDR2 is SVGAGI (reference sequence).